The next 10 T cell receptor beta chains were all read from a single sample in a study of shared clonotypes between healthy human individuals. Assay used: immunoSEQ multiplex PCR; TCRdb lists only in-frame clones, some missing. The sample includes around 320,000 clones, more than 75% of them seen just once. Sequencing was carried out using memory CD8+ T cells sorted from blood. As to subset: CD45RO+ cells pooled with CCR7-negative TemRA cells. These receptors came from a man aged 18 to 30 in good health.

This sequence joins TRBV27 and TRBJ1-4; D gene ambiguous. This CDR3 has 14 residues. Trimming removed 9 bases at V and 0 bases at J, with 11 bases between. From germline, CDR1 is MNHEY and CDR2 SMNVEV (reference sequence). This CDR3 reads CARTLLATNEKLFF. DNA for the CDR3: TGTGCCAGGACTCTACTTGCAACTAATGAAAAACTGTTTTTT. The full variable domain, in which reference TRBV27 and TRBJ1-4 provide the parts outside the CDR3, is EAQVTQNPRYLITVTGKKLTVTCSQNMNHEYMSWYRQDPGLGLRQIYYSMNVEVTDKGDVPEGYKVSRKEKRNFPLILESPSPNQTSLYFCARTLLATNEKLFFGSGTQLSVL.

This clone has more than one count but fewer than ten. The chain recombines TRBV19 with TRBJ2-3, with D possibly being TRBD2 (5 bases). CDR3 length equals 17 residues. With 5 bases removed from V and 1 base from J, the gap between germline ends came to 19 bases. The germline gives CDR1 LNHDA, CDR2 SQIVND (reference sequence). The CDR3: CASSYWAGADGTDTQYF. The DNA for the CDR3 is TGTGCCAGTAGTTATTGGGCTGGAGCGGATGGCACAGATACGCAGTATTTT.

This clone was observed a single time. The V gene is TRBV9, the J gene TRBJ1-2; possibly TRBD1 for D (5 bases). V shed 4 bases and J shed 7 bases, with 17 bases lying between them. The CDR3 extends over 14 amino acids. Germline CDR1 SGDLS, CDR2 YYNGEE. The CDR3 sequence: CASSFGPRGRGYTF. CDR3 DNA: TGTGCCAGCAGCTTTGGCCCACGGGGACGTGGCTACACCTTC.

The CDR3 here is CASSPSGTYEQYF. The CDR3 DNA sequence: TGTGCCAGCAGCCCGAGCGGTACCTACGAGCAGTACTTC. This chain links TRBV7-6 with TRBJ2-7; maybe TRBD2 (5 bases). Trimming cost V 5 bases and J 2 bases, with 10 bases left between them. The CDR3 is 13 residues long. Germline assignment: CDR1 SGHVS and CDR2 FNYEAQ.

The chain employs TRBV7-9 and TRBJ1-6, with D possibly being TRBD1 (5 bases). V gave up 6 bases and J gave up 7 bases, with 13 bases separating them. The CDR3 spans 14 residues. Germline CDR1 and CDR2: SEHNR and FQNEAQ (reference sequence). The CDR3 here is CASSPGTRNSPLHF. CDR3 nucleotide sequence: TGTGCCAGCAGTCCCGGGACGCGGAATTCACCCCTCCACTTT.

The chain is built from TRBV19 and TRBJ2-3; 9 nucleotides line up with TRBD1. V lost 8 bases and J lost 4; bases outside the gene matches: 7. CDR1 and CDR2 (germline): LNHDA, SQIVND (reference sequence). This CDR3 is built from 14 residues. DNA of the CDR3: TGTGCCAGTGCCGGGACAGGGTATTCAGATACGCAGTATTTT. Translated: CASAGTGYSDTQYF.

The chain has TRBV19 and TRBJ1-1; 7 bases are a match to TRBD1. V dropped 2 bases and J dropped 2; count of bases not matched to a gene: 5. Germline lookup yields CDR1 LNHDA and CDR2 SQIVND (reference sequence). The CDR3 is 15 residues long. The CDR3 reads CASSITAGGNTEAFF. The DNA of the CDR3 is TGTGCCAGTAGTATAACCGCAGGGGGTAACACTGAAGCTTTCTTT.

The V call is TRBV7-2, the J call TRBJ2-4, with 8 bases lining up with TRBD2. The CDR3 is 22 residues long. The germline V gene has CDR1 SGHTA and CDR2 FQGNSA. The V segment lost 0 bases and the J segment 8 bases; nucleotides outside the gene matches: 27. CDR3 coding DNA: TGTGCCAGCAGCTTAGCGACTCGCCTCCCGTGGCGGGAGGTGTGGGGAGGGGACATTCAGTACTTC. This gives the protein CASSLATRLPWREVWGGDIQYF.

The rearrangement joins TRBV7-6 to TRBJ2-5, with D perhaps matching TRBD2 (6 bases). Germline CDR1 SGHVS, CDR2 FNYEAQ. The length of the CDR3 is 18 residues. Between the trimmed V and J ends, which lost 1 base and 5 bases, there was a span of 23 bases. This CDR3 reads CASSLDRGSGGDYETQYF. The CDR3 nucleotides read TGTGCCAGCAGCTTAGATCGCGGGTCTGGAGGGGATTACGAGACCCAGTACTTC.

The chain has TRBV6-5 and TRBJ1-1, with D uncertain. The CDR3 runs 14 residues. CDR1 MNHEY and CDR2 SVGAGI come from the germline V gene. V lost 1 base, J lost 1 base, and 7 bases lay in between. CDR3 DNA sequence: TGTGCCAGCAGTTACTTTTCGGGGAACACTGAAGCTTTCTTT. Translated, it gives CASSYFSGNTEAFF.